This TCR beta chain came from a study of blood T cell repertoires in COVID-19. About the research overall: Acute-phase and convalescent COVID-19 samples originated in the United States, Italy and Spain. The analysed material was cDNA or gDNA that came from T cells, B-cell-depleted T cells, or PBMCs.

Some clones are missing from TCRdb's copy, which holds only in-frame ones; the method was immunoSEQ multiplex PCR. The sample shows some 130,000 clones, roughly two thirds of them seen only once. V lost 5 bases, J lost 0 bases, and 11 bases lay in between. Germline V gene data show CDR1 as SGHDT and CDR2 as YYEEEE. The length of the CDR3 is 14 residues. The specimen sequenced was peripheral blood. This TCR was sampled from a woman in her seventies with acute or convalescent COVID-19. This chain links TRBV5-6 with TRBJ2-5; a weak D match, TRBD2 (6 bases). The DNA for the CDR3 is TGTGCCAGCAGGGTACGGGGGTACCAAGAGACCCAGTACTTC. Translation: CASRVRGYQETQYF.